The 15 T cell receptor beta chains given below trace back to one sample, sequenced in a study of CD8 T cells in ankylosing spondylitis. TCRdb fed the 5' RACE reads into MiXCR, producing one record per CDR3 protein. The sample holds roughly 40,000 distinct CDR3 sequences, 16% seen once. Material: blood. Receptors were obtained from a male donor with ankylosing spondylitis or in good health (not recorded which).

The chain joins TRBV6-6 to TRBJ2-5; tentative D call: TRBD1 (6 bases). V was clipped by 2 bases and J by 5 bases, with 15 bases between them. This CDR3 is built from 15 residues. Germline CDR1 MNHNY, CDR2 SVGAGI (reference sequence). The CDR3 is CASSYRDMMRETQYF. In DNA form, the CDR3 reads TGTGCCAGCAGTTACCGGGACATGATGAGGGAGACCCAGTACTTC.

A few counts support this clonotype. The CDR3 coding sequence is TGCAGTGCTTCTATAGCGGGGTCTAGCACAGATACGCAGTATTTT. Residues: CSASIAGSSTDTQYF. This chain uses TRBV20-1 with TRBJ2-3, with 8 bases that match TRBD2. Germline CDR1 reads DFQATT; CDR2 reads SNEGSKA (reference sequence). V gave up 5 bases and J gave up 0 bases; unmatched junction bases: 7. This CDR3 has 15 residues.

The chain is built from TRBV9 and TRBJ2-2, with D unresolved. V was clipped by 0 bases and J by 8 bases, with 8 bases between them. Germline V gene lookup returns CDR1 SGDLS and CDR2 YYNGEE. The CDR3 contains 13 residues. In DNA, the CDR3 is TGTGCCAGCAGCGTAGGCCGCGTTGGGGAGCTGTTTTTT. This translates into CASSVGRVGELFF. The entire variable domain, with the rest obtained from reference TRBV9 and TRBJ2-2, is as follows: DSGVTQTPKHLITATGQRVTLRCSPRSGDLSVYWYQQSLDQGLQFLIQYYNGEERAKGNILERFSAQQFPDLHSELNLSSLELGDSALYFCASSVGRVGELFFGEGSRLTVL.

This chain uses TRBV24-1 with TRBJ2-2; TRBD2 agrees at 7 bases. Germline V CDR1 and CDR2: KGHDR, SFDVKD. Unmatched junction bases numbered 4, after V lost 0 bases and J lost 1 base. The CDR3 contains 17 residues. CDR3 DNA: TGTGCCACCAGTGATTTGTCCGGGGGGATGAACACCGGGGAGCTGTTTTTT. It yields the protein CATSDLSGGMNTGELFF.

The chain couples TRBV4-1 to TRBJ2-1; 11 nucleotides agree with TRBD2. CDR1 and CDR2 (germline): MGHRA, YSYEKL. This CDR3 is 15 amino acids long. V gave up 4 bases and J gave up 4 bases; unmatched junction bases: 3. CDR3 protein: CASSPTSGAYNEQFF. The CDR3 DNA is TGCGCCAGCAGCCCGACTAGCGGGGCTTACAATGAGCAGTTCTTC.

This chain links TRBV3-1 with TRBJ2-1; D may be TRBD1 (5 bases). Trimming took 4 bases from V and 1 from J, leaving 11 bases between them. Germline V lookup: CDR1 LGHDT, CDR2 YNNKEL (reference sequence). The CDR3 is made up of 15 amino acids. The CDR3 DNA reads as TGTGCCAGCAGCCTGGACACGATATCCTACAATGAGCAGTTCTTC. This codes for CASSLDTISYNEQFF.

The chain carries TRBV7-8 and TRBJ2-2; D tentatively reads TRBD1 or TRBD2 (5 bases each). Germline CDR1 is SGHVS and CDR2 is FQNEAQ. Trimming shortened V by 3 bases and J by 6 bases, and 8 bases separated the two germline ends. This CDR3 is built from 13 residues. The CDR3 here is CASSFVGAGELFF. CDR3 sequence (DNA): TGTGCCAGCAGCTTCGTGGGGGCCGGGGAGCTGTTTTTT.

As for this clonotype: The junction shows a germline mismatch at one end, possibly a read error. V usage is TRBV6-4 and J usage is TRBJ2-3; 8 nucleotides agree with TRBD2. CDR1 MRHNA and CDR2 SNTAGT come from the germline V gene. CDR3 size: 14 residues. CDR3 sequence reads: CASSPGGYTDMQYF. In DNA form, the CDR3 reads TGTGCCAGCAGTCCGGGGGGGTACACAGATATGCAGTATTTT.

The V gene is TRBV7-2, the J gene TRBJ2-3; 8 nucleotides agree with TRBD2. J was trimmed by 0 bases and V by 0 bases; bases with no gene match: 2. The CDR3 loop spans 16 amino acids. The V gene's germline CDR1 is SGHTA and CDR2 FQGNSA. The chain's CDR3 is CASSLASGASTDTQYF. DNA of the CDR3: TGTGCCAGCAGCTTAGCTAGCGGGGCTAGCACAGATACGCAGTATTTT.

The chain has TRBV3-1 and TRBJ2-3; TRBD2 is a possible D gene (6 bases). The CDR3 has 15 amino acids. From germline, CDR1 is LGHDT and CDR2 YNNKEL (reference sequence). Between the trimmed V and J ends, which lost 0 bases and 6 bases, there was a span of 13 bases. The CDR3 region is CASSQDLRGADTQYF. CDR3 in DNA: TGTGCCAGCAGCCAAGATTTGCGGGGAGCGGATACGCAGTATTTT.

This clonotype showed up many times. The J gene is TRBJ2-3, the V gene TRBV12-3 or TRBV12-4; D remains ambiguous. Deletions cut 3 bases from V and 5 bases from J, with 9 bases between. The CDR3 has 13 amino acids. The CDR3 is CASSFVNGDTQYF. For the CDR3, the DNA is TGTGCCAGCAGTTTTGTCAATGGAGATACGCAGTATTTT.

J is TRBJ2-2 and V is TRBV27; D is uncertain. V was pared by 4 bases and J by 2 bases, with 8 bases between. Germline CDR1 reads MNHEY; CDR2 reads SMNVEV (reference sequence). The CDR3 totals 14 residues. This CDR3 reads CASSSLFNTGELFF. The CDR3 DNA follows: TGTGCCAGCAGTTCTCTATTCAACACCGGGGAGCTGTTTTTT.

This clonotype was found a few times. The chain is built from TRBV6-5 and TRBJ2-5; D unresolved. Trimming pared 0 bases from V and 7 bases from J, leaving 9 bases between. Germline loops: CDR1 MNHEY, CDR2 SVGAGI. This CDR3 contains 13 residues. CDR3: CASSYSRDGTQYF. CDR3 DNA: TGTGCCAGCAGTTACTCTAGAGACGGGACCCAGTACTTC.

This clonotype was seen at least ten times. This chain uses TRBV12-3 or TRBV12-4 with TRBJ2-2; 11 bases map to TRBD2. The junction had 5 bases not matched to a gene; V was cut back by 0 bases and J by 2 bases. The CDR3 extends over 18 amino acids. The CDR3 DNA reads TGTGCCAGCAGTTTAGCGCGGCTAGCGGGGGGTAACACCGGGGAGCTGTTTTTT. This codes for CASSLARLAGGNTGELFF.

This clonotype was detected a few times. The J gene is TRBJ2-5, the V gene TRBV9; D call uncertain. The germline CDR1 and CDR2 sequences are SGDLS and YYNGEE. This CDR3 is built from 13 residues. V was cut by 0 bases and J by 4 bases, with 7 bases left in between. This CDR3 reads CASSVGPAETQYF. The CDR3 nucleotides are TGTGCCAGCAGCGTAGGGCCCGCAGAGACCCAGTACTTC.